A selection of T cell receptor beta chains follows, all from one sample in a study of T cell responses to AZD1222 COVID-19 vaccine. Only in-frame clones appear in the TCRdb table, and some are missing; sequencing was by immunoSEQ multiplex PCR. The sample has more than 110,000 clones; 85% to 95% are singletons. Specimen: peripheral blood, collected on day 0 of AZD1222 vaccination. The receptors come from an adult in good health. CDR3s include the opening cysteine and the closing phenylalanine or tryptophan. The order of the fields is CDR3 protein, CDR3 DNA, D gene, clone size, V gene, J gene. A D gene is named only where the DNA matches it firmly. Size tells how often a clone was seen (once, few, many) or the class of an expanded clone, and some rows leave it out.

CDR3aa: CASRTGTANTEAFF
CDR3nt: TGTGCCAGCAGGACCGGGACGGCGAACACTGAAGCTTTCTTT
d_gene: .
abundance: .
v_gene: TRBV6-5
j_gene: TRBJ1-1

CDR3aa: CATSQGNEAFF
CDR3nt: TGTGCCACCTCTCAGGGGAATGAAGCTTTCTTT
d_gene: .
abundance: .
v_gene: TRBV12-3/TRBV12-4
j_gene: TRBJ1-1

CDR3aa: CASSNGGSGNTIYF
CDR3nt: TGTGCCAGTAGTAATGGGGGCTCGGGAAACACCATATATTTT
d_gene: .
abundance: .
v_gene: TRBV19
j_gene: TRBJ1-3

CDR3aa: CASTPGSPGSTEAFF
CDR3nt: TGTGCCAGTACCCCCGGGTCCCCCGGGAGCACTGAAGCTTTCTTT
d_gene: .
abundance: .
v_gene: TRBV19
j_gene: TRBJ1-1

CDR3aa: CASSQVGGSTDTQYF
CDR3nt: TGCGCCAGCAGCCAAGTCGGGGGGAGCACAGATACGCAGTATTTT
d_gene: TRBD2
abundance: once
v_gene: TRBV4-1
j_gene: TRBJ2-3

CDR3aa: CASSYGGSNYGYTF
CDR3nt: TGTGCCAGCAGTTACGGGGGCAGTAACTATGGCTACACCTTC
d_gene: .
abundance: .
v_gene: TRBV6-5
j_gene: TRBJ1-2

CDR3aa: CASSLEGTGEIGYGYTF
CDR3nt: TGTGCCAGCAGCTTAGAGGGGACAGGGGAAATCGGCTATGGCTACACCTTC
d_gene: TRBD1
abundance: .
v_gene: TRBV7-8
j_gene: TRBJ1-2

CDR3aa: CASSWTRGVNQPQHF
CDR3nt: TGTGCCAGCAGTTGGACCAGGGGAGTGAATCAGCCCCAGCATTTT
d_gene: .
abundance: .
v_gene: TRBV6-1
j_gene: TRBJ1-5

CDR3aa: CATAPGAGGRDEQFF
CDR3nt: TGTGCTACCGCCCCTGGAGCGGGGGGTAGGGATGAGCAGTTCTTC
d_gene: TRBD2
abundance: few
v_gene: TRBV12-5
j_gene: TRBJ2-1

CDR3aa: CASSFRHLSYNEQFF
CDR3nt: TGTGCCAGCAGTTTCAGACACCTATCCTACAATGAGCAGTTCTTC
d_gene: .
abundance: .
v_gene: TRBV6-2/TRBV6-3
j_gene: TRBJ2-1

CDR3aa: CASSYRRQGAGYTF
CDR3nt: TGTGCCAGCAGTTACAGACGACAGGGAGCTGGCTACACCTTC
d_gene: TRBD1
abundance: .
v_gene: TRBV6-2/TRBV6-3
j_gene: TRBJ1-2

CDR3aa: CASSRLGGTNEKLFF
CDR3nt: TGTGCCAGTAGTCGTTTGGGGGGAACTAATGAAAAACTGTTTTTT
d_gene: .
abundance: .
v_gene: TRBV19
j_gene: TRBJ1-4

CDR3aa: CASSLRTLVYGYTF
CDR3nt: TGTGCCAGCAGTTTACGGACTCTCGTCTATGGCTACACCTTC
d_gene: .
abundance: .
v_gene: TRBV28
j_gene: TRBJ1-2

CDR3aa: CASSYSIVKPWPGPGNTIYF
CDR3nt: TGTGCCAGCAGTTACTCGATCGTCAAACCGTGGCCAGGCCCTGGAAACACCATATATTTT
d_gene: .
abundance: .
v_gene: TRBV6-2/TRBV6-3
j_gene: TRBJ1-3

CDR3aa: CASSLGRGNTIYF
CDR3nt: TGTGCCAGCAGCTTAGGCAGAGGAAACACCATATATTTT
d_gene: .
abundance: .
v_gene: TRBV11-2
j_gene: TRBJ1-3

CDR3aa: CASTSDRGVGGYTF
CDR3nt: TGTGCCAGCACCTCGGACAGGGGGGTCGGTGGCTACACCTTC
d_gene: TRBD1
abundance: .
v_gene: TRBV3-1/TRBV3-2
j_gene: TRBJ1-2

CDR3aa: CASSIGGRGQGEQFF
CDR3nt: TGTGCCAGTAGTATAGGGGGAAGGGGGCAGGGTGAGCAGTTCTTC
d_gene: TRBD1
abundance: .
v_gene: TRBV19
j_gene: TRBJ2-1

CDR3aa: CANPIFREKLFF
CDR3nt: TGTGCCAACCCAATCTTTCGAGAAAAACTGTTTTTT
d_gene: .
abundance: .
v_gene: TRBV7-3
j_gene: TRBJ1-4

CDR3aa: CASSLAGGQGNQPQHF
CDR3nt: TGCGCCAGCAGCTTGGCCGGAGGACAGGGAAATCAGCCCCAGCATTTT
d_gene: TRBD1
abundance: once
v_gene: TRBV5-1
j_gene: TRBJ1-5

CDR3aa: CASSLSEQFF
CDR3nt: TGTGCCAGCAGTTTGAGTGAGCAGTTCTTC
d_gene: .
abundance: .
v_gene: TRBV12-3/TRBV12-4
j_gene: TRBJ2-1

CDR3aa: CAWSGLAKGLQTQYF
CDR3nt: TGTGCCTGGAGTGGTCTAGCGAAGGGGCTGCAGACCCAGTACTTC
d_gene: .
abundance: few
v_gene: TRBV30
j_gene: TRBJ2-5

CDR3aa: CASSLPRLAGGPKQFF
CDR3nt: TGTGCTAGCAGCTTACCCCGTTTAGCGGGGGGGCCTAAGCAGTTCTTC
d_gene: TRBD2
abundance: .
v_gene: TRBV7-7
j_gene: TRBJ2-1